The entry below describes one T cell receptor (beta chain). Trimming left V 0 bases short and J 4 bases short, with 18 bases between. The CDR3 has 16 residues. The germline CDR1 and CDR2 sequences are GTSNPN and SVGIG (reference sequence). The data originate from a study of shared clonotypes between healthy human individuals. Study-wide background: Three plates were used per donor for CD4 naive, three for CD4 memory, two for CD8 naive and one for CD8 memory.

A CD45RA-negative memory subset and a CD45RA+ naive subset were separated from the CD4+ cells. The test was conducted at deep level. In replicate PCRs of sorted subsets, roughly 210 ng DNA, about 29,000 T cell genomes, was used. Clones were sequenced by immunoSEQ multiplex PCR, and TCRdb holds only the in-frame ones, with some missing. The sample consists of 2 million to 2.5 million clones, more than 80% of them appearing once. The origin of this receptor is a man aged 18 to 30 in good health. Some clones in this sample may be carry-over from other donors' samples. The rearrangement uses TRBV30 and TRBJ2-5, with D maybe TRBD2 (6 bases). Sequences were obtained from naive CD4+ T cells from PBMCs. Subset specified: CD45RA+ positively selected. The CDR3 protein is CAWSVQSGGTPETQYF. As DNA, the CDR3 is TGTGCCTGGAGTGTACAGTCTGGCGGGACGCCAGAGACCCAGTACTTC.